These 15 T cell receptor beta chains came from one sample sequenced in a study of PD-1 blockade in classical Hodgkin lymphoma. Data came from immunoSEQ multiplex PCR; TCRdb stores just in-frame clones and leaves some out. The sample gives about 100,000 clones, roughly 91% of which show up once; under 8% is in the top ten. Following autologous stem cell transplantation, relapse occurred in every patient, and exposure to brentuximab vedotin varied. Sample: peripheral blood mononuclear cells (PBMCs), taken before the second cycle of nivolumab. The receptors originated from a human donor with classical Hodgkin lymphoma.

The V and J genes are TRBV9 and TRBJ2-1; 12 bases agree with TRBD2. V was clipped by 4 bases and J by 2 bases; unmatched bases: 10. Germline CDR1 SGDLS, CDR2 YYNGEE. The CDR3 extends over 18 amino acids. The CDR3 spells CASSQEASGGAPYNEQFF. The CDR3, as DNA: TGTGCCAGCAGCCAAGAGGCTAGCGGGGGGGCCCCCTACAATGAGCAGTTCTTC.

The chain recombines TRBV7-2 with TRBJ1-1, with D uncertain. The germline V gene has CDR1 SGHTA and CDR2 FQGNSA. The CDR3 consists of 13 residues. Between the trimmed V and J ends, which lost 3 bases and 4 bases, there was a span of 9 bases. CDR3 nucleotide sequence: TGTGCCAGCAGCTTCCGGGCCATCACTGAAGCTTTCTTT. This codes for CASSFRAITEAFF.

The CDR3 here is CASSPRTLNTGELFF. The CDR3 DNA sequence: TGTGCCAGTAGTCCCCGGACCCTAAACACCGGGGAGCTGTTTTTT. This chain uses TRBV19 with TRBJ2-2; D unclear. CDR1 is LNHDA, CDR2 SQIVND, per germline (reference sequence). Trimming took off 5 bases at V and 2 bases at J, with 12 bases between the two ends. This CDR3 contains 15 residues.

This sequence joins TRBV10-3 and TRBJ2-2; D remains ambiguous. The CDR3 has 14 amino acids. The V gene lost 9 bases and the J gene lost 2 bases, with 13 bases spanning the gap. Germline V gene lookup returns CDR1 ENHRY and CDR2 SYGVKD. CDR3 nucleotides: TGTGCCATAAGGGAAGGGTTAAACACCGGGGAGCTGTTTTTT. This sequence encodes CAIREGLNTGELFF.

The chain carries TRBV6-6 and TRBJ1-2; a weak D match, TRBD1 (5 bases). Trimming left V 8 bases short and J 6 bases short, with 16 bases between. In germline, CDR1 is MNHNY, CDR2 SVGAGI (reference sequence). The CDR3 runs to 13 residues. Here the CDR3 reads CASLRGTLDGYTF. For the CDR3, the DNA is TGTGCCAGCCTTCGCGGGACCCTCGATGGCTACACCTTC.

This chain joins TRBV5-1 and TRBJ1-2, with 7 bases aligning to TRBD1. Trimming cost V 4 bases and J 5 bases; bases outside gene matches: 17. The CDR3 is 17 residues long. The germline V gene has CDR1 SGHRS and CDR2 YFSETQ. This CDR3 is CASSAMDRPYSPYGYTF. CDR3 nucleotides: TGCGCCAGCAGCGCAATGGACAGGCCATACTCTCCATATGGCTACACCTTC.

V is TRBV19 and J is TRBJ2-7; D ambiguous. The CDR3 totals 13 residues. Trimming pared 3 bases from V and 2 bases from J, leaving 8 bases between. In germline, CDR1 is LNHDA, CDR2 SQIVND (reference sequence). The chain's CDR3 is CASSIQVAYEQYF. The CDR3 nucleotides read TGTGCCAGTAGTATTCAAGTTGCCTACGAGCAGTACTTC.

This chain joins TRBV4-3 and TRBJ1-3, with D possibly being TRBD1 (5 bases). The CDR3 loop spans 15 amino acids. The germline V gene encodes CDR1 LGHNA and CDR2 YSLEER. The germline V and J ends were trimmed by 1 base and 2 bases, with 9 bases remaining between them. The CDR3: CASSQVGGAGNTIYF. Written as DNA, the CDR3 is TGCGCCAGCAGCCAAGTGGGAGGGGCTGGAAACACCATATATTTT.

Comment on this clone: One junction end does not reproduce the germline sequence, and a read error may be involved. The CDR3 DNA is TGTGCCAGCAGCTCGGGTTGGCTGAACGCTGAAGCTTTCTTT. As protein: CASSSGWLNAEAFF. The V gene is TRBV11-2, the J gene TRBJ1-1; no reliable D call. Germline-derived CDR1 and CDR2 are SGHAT and FQNNGV. This CDR3 comprises 14 residues. The entire variable domain, with the rest obtained from reference TRBV11-2 and TRBJ1-1, is as follows: EAGVAQSPRYKIIEKRQSVAFWCNPISGHATLYWYQQILGQGPKLLIQFQNNGVVDDSQLPKDRFSAERLKGVDSTLKIQPAKLEDSAVYLCASSSGWLNAEAFFGQGTRLTVV.

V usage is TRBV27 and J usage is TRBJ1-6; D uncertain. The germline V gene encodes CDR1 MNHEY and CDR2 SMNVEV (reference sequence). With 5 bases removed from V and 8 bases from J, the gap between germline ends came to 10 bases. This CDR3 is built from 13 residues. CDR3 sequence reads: CASSPRHDSPLHF. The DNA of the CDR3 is TGTGCCAGCAGTCCGAGACACGATTCACCCCTCCACTTT.

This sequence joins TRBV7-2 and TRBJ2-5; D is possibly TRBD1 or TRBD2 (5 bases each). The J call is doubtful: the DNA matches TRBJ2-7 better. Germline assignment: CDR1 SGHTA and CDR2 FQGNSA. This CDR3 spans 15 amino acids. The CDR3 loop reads CASSYPGPSSYEQYF. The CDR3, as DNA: TGTGCCAGCAGCTATCCGGGACCGAGCTCCTACGAGCAGTACTTC.

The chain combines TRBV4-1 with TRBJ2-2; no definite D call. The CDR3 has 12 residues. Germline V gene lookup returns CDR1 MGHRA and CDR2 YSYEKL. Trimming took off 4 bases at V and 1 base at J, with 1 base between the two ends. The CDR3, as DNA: TGCGCCAGCAGCCTGAACACCGGGGAGCTGTTTTTT. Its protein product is CASSLNTGELFF.

CDR3 DNA sequence: TGTGCCAGCAGTAAACTAGCGGGGGGCTACAATGAGCAGTTCTTC. Amino acid sequence: CASSKLAGGYNEQFF. The chain links TRBV27 to TRBJ2-1; 12 bases fit TRBD2. Germline CDR1 and CDR2: MNHEY and SMNVEV (reference sequence). The CDR3 contains 15 residues. After removal of 5 bases from V and 3 bases from J, the junction contained 2 bases not matched to a gene.

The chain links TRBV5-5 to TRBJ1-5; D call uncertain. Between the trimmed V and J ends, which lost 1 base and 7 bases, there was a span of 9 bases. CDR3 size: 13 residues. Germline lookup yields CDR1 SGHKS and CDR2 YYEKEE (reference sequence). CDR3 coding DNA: TGTGCCAGCAGCTTGTACGAACTACAGCCCCAGCATTTT. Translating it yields CASSLYELQPQHF.

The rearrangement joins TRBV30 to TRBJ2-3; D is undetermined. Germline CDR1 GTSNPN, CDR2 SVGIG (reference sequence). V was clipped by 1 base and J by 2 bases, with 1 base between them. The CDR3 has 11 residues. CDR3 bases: TGTGCCTGGAGTGACACAGATACGCAGTATTTT. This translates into CAWSDTDTQYF.